Each of the 3 T cell receptor beta chains below was sequenced from the same sample in a study of follicular helper T cells after annual influenza vaccination. The time point: 2014-2015 season, 7 days after vaccination. The table came from immunoSEQ multiplex PCR; TCRdb's copy has only in-frame clones and leaves some out. The top ten hold roughly 3.5% of the sample, which has around 10,000 clones, around 80% seen once. Sequenced here: CXCR5+ CD38- circulating T follicular helper cells from blood, sampled 7 days after influenza vaccination. Subset meaning: circulating Tfh, non-naive CD4+CXCR5+PD-1+ (ICOS+CD38+ or ICOS-CD38-). The receptors were sampled from an adult who received the influenza vaccine.

J is TRBJ1-1 and V is TRBV7-2, with 7 bases that match TRBD1. The CDR3 totals 15 residues. Germline V gene sequence: CDR1 SGHTA, CDR2 FQGNSA. The trim removed 3 bases at V and 1 base at J, leaving 5 bases unmatched. CDR3 sequence (DNA): TGTGCCAGCAGCTTTGGGGGACAGAGGAACACTGAAGCTTTCTTT. Translated: CASSFGGQRNTEAFF.

The count of this clone is one. This chain joins TRBV6-4 and TRBJ2-3; the match to TRBD1 covers 11 bases. There are 15 residues in the CDR3. J gave up 6 bases and V 2 bases, and 4 bases lay outside the gene matches. Germline V gene sequence: CDR1 MRHNA, CDR2 SNTAGT. The CDR3 DNA reads as TGTGCCAGCAGTGACCCGGGACAGGGGGTGGATACGCAGTATTTT. Amino acids: CASSDPGQGVDTQYF.

The rearrangement joins TRBV11-2 to TRBJ1-1, with TRBD1 identical over 7 bases. Germline CDR1 and CDR2: SGHAT and FQNNGV. This CDR3 contains 15 residues. After removal of 3 bases from V and 1 base from J, the junction contained 5 bases not matched to a gene. CDR3 DNA sequence: TGTGCCAGCAGCTTGTTGTCAGGGGGGAACACTGAAGCTTTCTTT. Translated: CASSLLSGGNTEAFF.